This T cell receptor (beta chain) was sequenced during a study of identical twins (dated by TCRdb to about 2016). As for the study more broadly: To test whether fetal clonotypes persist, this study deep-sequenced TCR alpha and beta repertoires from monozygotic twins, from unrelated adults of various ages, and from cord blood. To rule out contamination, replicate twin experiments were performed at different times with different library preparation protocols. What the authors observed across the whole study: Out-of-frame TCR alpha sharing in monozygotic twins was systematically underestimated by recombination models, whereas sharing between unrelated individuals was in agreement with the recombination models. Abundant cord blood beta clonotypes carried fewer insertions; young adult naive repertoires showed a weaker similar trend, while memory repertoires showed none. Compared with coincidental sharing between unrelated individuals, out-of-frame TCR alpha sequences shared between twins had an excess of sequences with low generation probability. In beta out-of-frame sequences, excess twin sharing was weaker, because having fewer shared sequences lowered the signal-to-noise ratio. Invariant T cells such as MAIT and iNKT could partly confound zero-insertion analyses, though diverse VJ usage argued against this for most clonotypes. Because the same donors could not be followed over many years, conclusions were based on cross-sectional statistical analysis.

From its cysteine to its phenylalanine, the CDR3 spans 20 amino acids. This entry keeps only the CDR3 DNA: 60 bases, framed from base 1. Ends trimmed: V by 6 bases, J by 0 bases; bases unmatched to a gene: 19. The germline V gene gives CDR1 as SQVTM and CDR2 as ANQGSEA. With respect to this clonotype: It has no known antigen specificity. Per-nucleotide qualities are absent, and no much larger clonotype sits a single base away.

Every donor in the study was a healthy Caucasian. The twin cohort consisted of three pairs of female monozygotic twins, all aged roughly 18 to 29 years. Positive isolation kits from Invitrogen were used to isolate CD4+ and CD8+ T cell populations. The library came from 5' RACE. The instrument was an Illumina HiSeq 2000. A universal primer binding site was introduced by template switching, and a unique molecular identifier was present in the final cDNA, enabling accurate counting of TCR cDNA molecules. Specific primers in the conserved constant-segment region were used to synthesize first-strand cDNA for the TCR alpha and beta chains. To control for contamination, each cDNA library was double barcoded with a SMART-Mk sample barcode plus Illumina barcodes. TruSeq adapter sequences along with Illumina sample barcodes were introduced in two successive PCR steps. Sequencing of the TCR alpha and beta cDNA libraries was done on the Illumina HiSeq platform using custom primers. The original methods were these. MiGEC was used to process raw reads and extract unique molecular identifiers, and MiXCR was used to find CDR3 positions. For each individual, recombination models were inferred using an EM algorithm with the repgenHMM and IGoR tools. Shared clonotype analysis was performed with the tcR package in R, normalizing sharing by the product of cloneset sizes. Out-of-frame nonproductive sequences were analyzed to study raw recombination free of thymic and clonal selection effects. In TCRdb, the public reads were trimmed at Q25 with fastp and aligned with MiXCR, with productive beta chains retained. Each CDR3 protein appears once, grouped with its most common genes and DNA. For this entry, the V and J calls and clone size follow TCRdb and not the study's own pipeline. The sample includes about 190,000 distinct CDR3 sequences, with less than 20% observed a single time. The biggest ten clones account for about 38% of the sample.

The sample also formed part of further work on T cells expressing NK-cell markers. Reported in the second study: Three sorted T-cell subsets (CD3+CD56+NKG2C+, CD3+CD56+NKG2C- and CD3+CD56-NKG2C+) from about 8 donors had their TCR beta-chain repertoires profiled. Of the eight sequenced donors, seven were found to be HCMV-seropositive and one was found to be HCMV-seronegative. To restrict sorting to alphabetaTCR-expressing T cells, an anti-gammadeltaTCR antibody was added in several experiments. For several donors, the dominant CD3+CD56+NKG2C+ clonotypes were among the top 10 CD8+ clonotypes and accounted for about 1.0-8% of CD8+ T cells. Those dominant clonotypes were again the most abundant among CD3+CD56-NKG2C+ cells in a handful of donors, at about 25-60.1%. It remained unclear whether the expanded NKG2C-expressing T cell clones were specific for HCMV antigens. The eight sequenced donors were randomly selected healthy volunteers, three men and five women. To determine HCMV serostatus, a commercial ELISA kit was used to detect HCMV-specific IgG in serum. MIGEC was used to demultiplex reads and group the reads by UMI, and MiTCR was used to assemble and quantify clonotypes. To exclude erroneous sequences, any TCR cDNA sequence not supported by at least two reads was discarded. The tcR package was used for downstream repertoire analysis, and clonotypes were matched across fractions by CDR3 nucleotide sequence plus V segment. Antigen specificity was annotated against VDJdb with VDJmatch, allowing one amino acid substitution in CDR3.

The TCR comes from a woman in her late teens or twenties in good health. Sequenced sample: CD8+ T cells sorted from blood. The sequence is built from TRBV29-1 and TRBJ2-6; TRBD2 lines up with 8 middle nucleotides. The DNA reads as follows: TGCAGCGTCCAGGAGCGGGAGACTTCCGCGCGGAGCTCTGGGGCCAACGTCCTGACTTTC. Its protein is CSVQERETSARSSGANVLTF.